This is a list of T cell receptor beta chains from one sample in a study of T cell repertoires in aging, cancer and after chemotherapy. MiXCR was run by TCRdb on the multiplex PCR reads, yielding one entry per CDR3 protein. The sample contains some 3,100 distinct CDR3 sequences, about 23% of which appear only once. Sequencing used blood. Receptors originate from a human donor with a solid tumor. Both conserved end residues are part of each CDR3. The order of the fields is J gene, V gene, CDR3 protein.

TRBJ1-1	TRBV6-2/TRBV6-3	CASSLGEVSGAFF
TRBJ2-5	TRBV7-6	CASSSNSPETQYF
TRBJ2-1	TRBV27	CASSYDSGRGNEQFF
TRBJ2-2	TRBV7-9	CASRQGANTGELFF
TRBJ1-3	TRBV6-5	CASSPSGVNTIYF
TRBJ1-1	TRBV7-6	CASSQMTGNTEAFF
TRBJ2-5	TRBV5-1	CASSLRGTGSRETQYF
TRBJ1-4	TRBV6-4	CASSKTGGEKLFF
TRBJ1-2	TRBV6-1	CASSDRTVVLRRIFYGYTF
TRBJ2-1	TRBV24-1	CATSDSGTSGYNEQFF
TRBJ2-1	TRBV5-6	CASSWTTSGRRNEQFF
TRBJ1-2	TRBV29-1	CSVDPTGGIYGYTF
TRBJ2-7	TRBV19	CASTPTGSYEQYF
TRBJ1-2	TRBV27	CASTSTHRGLYGYTF
TRBJ1-2	TRBV20-1	CSIDMDSTF
TRBJ1-1	TRBV10-3	CAISGRGGMNTEAFF
TRBJ1-2	TRBV7-9	CAISLTQGGYGYTF
TRBJ2-1	TRBV12-3/TRBV12-4	CASTPTGEVYNEQFF
TRBJ2-5	TRBV7-2	CASSLVPGLSGGPQGTQYF
TRBJ2-7	TRBV20-1	CSAPGPFATHEQYF
TRBJ2-2	TRBV24-1	CATSDLSKGNTGELFF
TRBJ1-4	TRBV27	CASSPDRGFEKLFF
TRBJ2-7	TRBV10-3	CATADPGRYEQYF
TRBJ1-1	TRBV15	CATIAGMVNTEAFF
TRBJ2-7	TRBV7-2	CTSSSDPGDSTYEQYF
TRBJ2-3	TRBV27	CASSSVEGIVGTDTQYF
TRBJ1-1	TRBV20-1	CSAFPAGQGNTEAFF
TRBJ2-5	TRBV29-1	CSVPSEGQETQYF
TRBJ1-2	TRBV19	CASSKREANYGYTF
TRBJ2-7	TRBV28	CASSRAGGSSYEQYF
TRBJ2-7	TRBV20-1	CSATPKGWYEQYF
TRBJ1-5	TRBV30	CAWSPYAINSNQPQHF
TRBJ2-2	TRBV4-1	CASSLTQGTGELFF
TRBJ2-4	TRBV15	CATSRDPGTSWGKNIQYF
TRBJ1-2	TRBV6-5	CATSYTNRDYGYTF
TRBJ2-1	TRBV5-1	CASSPYTGGNEQFF
TRBJ2-5	TRBV30	CAWLGANMGETQYF
TRBJ1-3	TRBV7-6	CASSGDSGNTIYF
TRBJ1-1	TRBV18	CASSLQQGARNTEAFF
TRBJ2-3	TRBV5-4	CASSLEPSTDTQYF
TRBJ1-2	TRBV5-3	CARSPSPFRGCDGYTF
TRBJ2-1	TRBV11-1	CASSLEGRVSYNEQFF
TRBJ2-7	TRBV20-1	CSALKLSLIISHEQYF
TRBJ2-5	TRBV20-1	CSARTYRVEETQYF
TRBJ2-1	TRBV11-2	CASSSGGDNEQFF
TRBJ1-2	TRBV10-3	CATTGQGSDYGYTF
TRBJ1-1	TRBV12-3/TRBV12-4	CASSFSGQETEAFF